This T cell receptor (beta chain) was retrieved from a study of blood T cell repertoires in COVID-19. The table lists this clone with a count of one. In the original processing: Quantification of nucleated cells was approximated via reference gene primer amplification. Measured with immunoSEQ multiplex PCR; TCRdb has only the in-frame clones, and not every one. V and J calls and clone size are copied from that table; D and trimming were computed from the DNA. The sample includes some 360,000 clones, approximately 89% of them seen just once. The germline CDR1 and CDR2 sequences are MNHEY and SMNVEV (reference sequence). CDR3 length: 15 amino acids. V gave up 6 bases and J gave up 2 bases, with 16 bases separating them.

This receptor was taken from a woman aged 55 to 70 with COVID-19, enrolled during active disease. The chain is built from TRBV27 and TRBJ1-2; TRBD1 is a possible D gene (6 bases). The source material was peripheral blood. This CDR3 is CASSPPGQPNYGYTF. Written as DNA, the CDR3 is TGTGCCAGCAGCCCACCGGGACAACCCAACTATGGCTACACCTTC.